The source of this T cell receptor beta chain is a study of identical twins. Overall study results and limits: Excess sharing between twins was weaker in beta out-of-frame sequences. Compared with unrelated sharing, twin-shared out-of-frame alpha sequences had more low-probability sequences.

This clonotype was picked up many times. The antigen is undetermined. Germline CDR1 reads ENHRY; CDR2 reads SYGVKD. The length of the CDR3 is 22 residues. V gave up 3 bases and J gave up 0 bases; unmatched junction bases: 22. A universal primer site was created by template switching, with the cDNA bearing unique molecular identifiers. TCRdb called the 5' RACE reads again in MiXCR, with one record for every CDR3 protein. Here the sample spans around 100,000 distinct CDR3 sequences, about 5.6% being singletons. Specimen: memory T cells sorted from blood. The V gene is TRBV10-3, the J gene TRBJ2-4, with 8 bases identical to TRBD2. The source is a woman aged 45-65 years in good health. CDR3 sequence: CAISEMPRDKFSGVVAKNIQYF. DNA for the CDR3: TGTGCCATCAGTGAAATGCCCCGTGACAAGTTTAGCGGGGTGGTAGCCAAAAACATTCAGTACTTC.